The entry that follows covers one T cell receptor beta chain sequence. Its antigen remains unknown. These data are taken from a study of graft-versus-host responses after intestinal transplantation. Study at large: Once they had received anti-thymocyte globulin induction, all recipients took tacrolimus and steroids for approximately 3 years.

Study-wide points: Early post-transplant falls in HvG clones accompanied the peak levels of circulating GvH clones. Recipient-marrow GvH clones were detected, some having first appeared in ileum or blood.

TCRdb's copy holds only in-frame clones and misses some; the assay was immunoSEQ multiplex PCR. The table has tens of thousands of clones, about nine tenths seen once. This CDR3 has 11 residues. From germline, CDR1 is DFQATT and CDR2 SNEGSKA (reference sequence). V was clipped by 7 bases and J by 4 bases, with 11 bases between them. The J gene is TRBJ2-7, the V gene TRBV20-1, with D perhaps TRBD2 (6 bases). The sequencing here drew on unstimulated CD4+ T cells sorted from spleen or lymph node cells, taken before intestinal transplant. The receptor's source is a human donor who received an intestinal transplant. The CDR3 DNA reads TGCAGTGTGCGGGGCGGGTACGAGCAGTACTTC. Amino acid sequence: CSVRGGYEQYF.